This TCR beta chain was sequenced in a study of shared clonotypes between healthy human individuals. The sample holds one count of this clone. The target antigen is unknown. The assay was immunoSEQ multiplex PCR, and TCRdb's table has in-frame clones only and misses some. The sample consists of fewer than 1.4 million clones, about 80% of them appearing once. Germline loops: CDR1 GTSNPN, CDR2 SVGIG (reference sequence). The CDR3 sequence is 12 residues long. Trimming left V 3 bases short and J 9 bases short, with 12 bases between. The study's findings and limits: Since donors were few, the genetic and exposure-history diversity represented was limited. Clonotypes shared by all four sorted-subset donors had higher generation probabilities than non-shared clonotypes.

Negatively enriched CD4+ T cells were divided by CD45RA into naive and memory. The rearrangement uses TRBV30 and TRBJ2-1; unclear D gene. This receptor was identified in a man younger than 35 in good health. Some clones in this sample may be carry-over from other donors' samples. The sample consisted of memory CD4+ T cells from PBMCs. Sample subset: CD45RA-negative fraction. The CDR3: CAWRLMWGEQFF. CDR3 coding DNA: TGTGCCTGGAGATTAATGTGGGGTGAGCAGTTCTTC.